This record looks at one T cell receptor beta chain sequence and its context. V was trimmed by 4 bases and J by 0 bases, leaving 8 bases between them. The CDR3 contains 14 residues. Per the germline V gene, CDR1 is SGHTA and CDR2 is FQGNSA. The record originates from a study of radiation and T cells in renal cell carcinoma. TCRdb's copy holds only in-frame clones and misses some; the assay was immunoSEQ multiplex PCR. The sample comprises some 150,000 clones, 65% to 90% of which are singletons, and 15% to 20% rests with the top ten. Time point denoted: blood 4 weeks post-SBRT, at nephrectomy. Treatment here: 15 Gy SBRT to primary tumor, nephrectomy 4 weeks later. Nephrectomy followed 15 Gy stereotactic body radiation by 4 weeks. Blood was sampled at baseline, 2 weeks and 4 weeks after SBRT.

The receptor's source is a woman aged 45-59 years with renal cell carcinoma. The chain recombines TRBV7-2 with TRBJ2-3, with a tentative D call TRBD2 (5 bases). The input for sequencing was blood, taken from a patient whose treatment included radiotherapy and nephrectomy. The CDR3 reads CASSSSPSTDTQYF. CDR3 DNA: TGTGCCAGCAGCTCTAGCCCAAGCACAGATACGCAGTATTTT.